Presented here are 28 T cell receptor beta chains from one specimen sequenced in a study of OX40 agonist ivuxolimab in advanced cancers. The assay was immunoSEQ multiplex PCR, and TCRdb's table has in-frame clones only and misses some. The sample lists around 64,000 clones, approximately 90% occurring once. The sequences come from CD4+ or CD8+ T cells sorted from blood, collected in a trial of the OX40 agonist ivuxolimab. The receptors originated from an adult with an advanced solid tumor such as melanoma, head and neck, liver or kidney cancer.

The count of this clone is one. The V and J genes are TRBV19 and TRBJ2-2, with 11 bases that match TRBD1. The CDR3 runs 16 residues. V was pared by 3 bases and J by 6 bases, with 6 bases of the junction left unmatched. CDR1 and CDR2 (germline): LNHDA, SQIVND (reference sequence). In nucleotides, the CDR3 is TGTGCCAGTAGTATCTTGGGACAGGGGGTTCCCGGGGAGCTGTTTTTT. Its protein is CASSILGQGVPGELFF.

V usage is TRBV4-1 and J usage is TRBJ2-3; no firm D call. The CDR3 is 15 amino acids. Trimming took 0 bases from V and 8 from J, leaving 15 bases between them. Germline V lookup: CDR1 MGHRA, CDR2 YSYEKL. CDR3 residues: CASSQDALILGTQYF. CDR3 DNA sequence: TGCGCCAGCAGCCAAGATGCCCTCATCCTTGGTACGCAGTATTTT.

The genes are TRBV19 and TRBJ2-5; 9 nucleotides match TRBD2. The CDR3 is 15 amino acids. Per germline, CDR1 LNHDA and CDR2 SQIVND (reference sequence). V lost 7 bases and J lost 5; bases outside the gene matches: 11. The CDR3 spells CASKERGAGRETQYF. The CDR3 DNA reads TGTGCCAGTAAGGAGCGGGGGGCGGGCCGGGAGACCCAGTACTTC.

The V and J genes are TRBV5-1 and TRBJ2-2; 10 positions agree with TRBD1. V was clipped by 4 bases and J by 8 bases; unmatched bases: 11. The germline gives CDR1 SGHRS, CDR2 YFSETQ. The CDR3 runs 16 residues. This CDR3 reads CASSPPGTGASGELFF. The CDR3 coding sequence is TGCGCCAGCAGCCCCCCGGGGACAGGGGCTTCAGGGGAGCTGTTTTTT.

This chain uses TRBV30 with TRBJ1-2, with D unresolved. CDR1 is GTSNPN and CDR2 is SVGIG in the germline V gene (reference sequence). V was clipped by 8 bases and J by 3 bases, with 10 bases between them. CDR3 length equals 11 residues. CDR3 sequence: CAASQYYGYTF. DNA for the CDR3: TGTGCCGCCTCCCAATACTATGGCTACACCTTC.

V gene TRBV19 combines with J gene TRBJ1-2; D is unclear. Germline lookup yields CDR1 LNHDA and CDR2 SQIVND (reference sequence). The V gene lost 8 bases and the J gene lost 8 bases, with 12 bases spanning the gap. The CDR3 is made up of 11 amino acids. The CDR3 DNA follows: TGTGCCAGTGCCACTACTTGGGGCTACACCTTC. Encoded protein: CASATTWGYTF.

This clone was seen only once. V and J are TRBV11-2 and TRBJ2-5; TRBD1 or TRBD2 may be the D gene (5 bases each). Trimming took off 0 bases at V and 5 bases at J, with 16 bases between the two ends. The germline V gene has CDR1 SGHAT and CDR2 FQNNGV. The CDR3 contains 16 residues. CDR3 nucleotide sequence: TGTGCCAGCAGCTTAGATTGGGCAGGGCGCGGGGAGACCCAGTACTTC. This encodes CASSLDWAGRGETQYF.

Regarding this clone: Other DNA sequences in the sample encode the same CDR3. V is TRBV9 and J is TRBJ1-5; D gene uncertain. The CDR3 totals 15 residues. The germline V and J ends were trimmed by 0 bases and 1 base, with 8 bases remaining between them. Looked up from germline, CDR1 is SGDLS and CDR2 is YYNGEE. CDR3 region: CASSVGPTSNQPQHF. CDR3 coding DNA: TGTGCCAGCAGCGTAGGCCCCACGAGCAATCAGCCCCAGCATTTT.

This chain uses TRBV2 with TRBJ1-5; possible D gene TRBD1, 5 bases. The CDR3 has 15 amino acids. The germline V gene encodes CDR1 SNHLY and CDR2 FYNNEI. V lost 4 bases, J lost 2 bases, and 12 bases lay in between. The CDR3 loop reads CASSGRGGGNQPQHF. The CDR3 DNA is TGTGCCAGCAGTGGTCGGGGGGGAGGCAATCAGCCCCAGCATTTT.

This clone was counted only a few times. The chain has TRBV19 and TRBJ1-2; 7 nucleotides agree with TRBD1. Germline V gene lookup returns CDR1 LNHDA and CDR2 SQIVND (reference sequence). This CDR3 is built from 13 residues. Losses at the gene ends were 5 bases for V and 2 bases for J; bases not matched to a gene: 2. Written as DNA, the CDR3 is TGTGCCAGTAGTTTGGGACAGAACTATGGCTACACCTTC. Its protein is CASSLGQNYGYTF. The whole variable domain, filled in from reference TRBV19 and TRBJ1-2, reads DGGITQSPKYLFRKEGQNVTLSCEQNLNHDAMYWYRQDPGQGLRLIYYSQIVNDFQKGDIAEGYSVSREKKESFPLTVTSAQKNPTAFYLCASSLGQNYGYTFGSGTRLTVV.

The chain recombines TRBV6-1 with TRBJ1-5; D not resolved. With 5 bases removed from V and 10 bases from J, the gap between germline ends came to 21 bases. This CDR3 is built from 15 residues. The germline gives CDR1 MNHNS, CDR2 SASEGT. The DNA for the CDR3 is TGTGCCAGCAGTCCCACTTATGGCAGCTTAGGACCCCAGCATTTT. It codes for CASSPTYGSLGPQHF.

The chain uses TRBV9 and TRBJ2-1, with 8 positions matching TRBD2. Germline trimming cut 4 bases from V and 7 bases from J; bases unmatched to any gene: 10. CDR3 length equals 15 residues. Looked up from germline, CDR1 is SGDLS and CDR2 is YYNGEE. As DNA, the CDR3 is TGTGCCAGCAGCCCACCCCGGGGGGGCCGGAATGAGCAGTTCTTC. Encoded protein: CASSPPRGGRNEQFF.

The chain employs TRBV15 and TRBJ2-1, with D possibly matching TRBD2 (6 bases). The CDR3 runs to 15 residues. Trimming shortened V by 5 bases and J by 1 base, and 12 bases separated the two germline ends. CDR1 and CDR2 from the germline V gene are LNHNV and YYDKDF (reference sequence). For the CDR3, the DNA is TGTGCCACCAGCCGGGAGCAAGGGTCCTACAATGAGCAGTTCTTC. This translates into CATSREQGSYNEQFF. Based on the CDR3 plus reference TRBV15 and TRBJ2-1, the full variable domain is DAMVIQNPRYQVTQFGKPVTLSCSQTLNHNVMYWYQQKSSQAPKLLFHYYDKDFNNEADTPDNFQSRRPNTSFCFLDIRSPGLGDTAMYLCATSREQGSYNEQFFGPGTRLTVL.

The V and J genes are TRBV6-4 and TRBJ1-5; TRBD1 is a possible D gene (5 bases). Trimming took off 11 bases at V and 1 base at J, with 18 bases between the two ends. Germline V gene data show CDR1 as MRHNA and CDR2 as SNTAGT. The CDR3 is 15 amino acids. CDR3 sequence: CAARGGVRSNQPQHF. The CDR3 DNA reads as TGTGCCGCTCGGGGGGGGGTAAGGAGCAATCAGCCCCAGCATTTT.

The genes are TRBV30 and TRBJ2-6; D call uncertain. Germline V gene lookup returns CDR1 GTSNPN and CDR2 SVGIG (reference sequence). The V end was cut by 0 bases, the J end by 0 bases, with 6 bases between. The CDR3 runs to 15 residues. The CDR3 protein is CAWSVLSSGANVLTF. The CDR3 coding sequence is TGTGCCTGGAGTGTACTGAGCTCTGGGGCCAACGTCCTGACTTTC.

This clone was detected only once. V is TRBV9 and J is TRBJ2-1; TRBD2 agrees at 7 bases. CDR3 length: 17 residues. CDR1 and CDR2 from the germline V gene are SGDLS and YYNGEE. The J segment lost 1 base and the V segment lost 3 bases, leaving 10 bases of the junction unmatched. The CDR3 here is CASSARRREASYNEQFF. As DNA, the CDR3 is TGTGCCAGCAGCGCGCGTCGTCGGGAGGCATCCTACAATGAGCAGTTCTTC.

The rearrangement uses TRBV7-6 and TRBJ1-6, with 8 bases fitting TRBD1. Germline CDR1 is SGHVS and CDR2 is FNYEAQ. With 1 base clipped from V and 6 bases from J, the junction kept 5 bases outside the gene matches. The CDR3 has 16 amino acids. The CDR3 loop is CASSLDQGASNSPLHF. The DNA of the CDR3 is TGTGCCAGCAGCTTAGACCAGGGGGCTAGTAATTCACCCCTCCACTTT.

The chain recombines TRBV5-1 with TRBJ2-5, with TRBD2 as a possible D gene (5 bases). The germline V gene encodes CDR1 SGHRS and CDR2 YFSETQ. Trimming pared 2 bases from V and 3 bases from J, leaving 8 bases between. CDR3 size: 13 residues. The CDR3, as DNA: TGCGCCAGCAGCTTACGGACTGAAGAGACCCAGTACTTC. It translates to CASSLRTEETQYF.

The gene calls are TRBV6-5 and TRBJ2-5; D not resolved. Between the trimmed V and J ends, which lost 5 bases and 2 bases, there was a span of 15 bases. Looked up from germline, CDR1 is MNHEY and CDR2 is SVGAGI. The CDR3 spans 15 residues. Written as DNA, the CDR3 is TGTGCCAGCAGTCGTCGGGCTACCTTGCAAGAGACCCAGTACTTC. Encoded protein: CASSRRATLQETQYF.

This chain links TRBV11-2 with TRBJ2-7; D possibly corresponds to TRBD2 (5 bases). V was cut by 3 bases and J by 7 bases, with 13 bases left in between. CDR1 and CDR2 (germline): SGHAT, FQNNGV. The CDR3 is 13 residues long. Here the CDR3 reads CASSFAGPGEQYF. The CDR3 nucleotides are TGTGCCAGCAGCTTTGCGGGCCCCGGGGAGCAGTACTTC.

The J gene is TRBJ2-1, the V gene TRBV18; TRBD1 matches at 8 bases. V lost 6 bases to trimming and J lost 5 bases; unmatched junction nucleotides: 9. The CDR3 runs 15 residues. Germline values: CDR1 KGHSH, CDR2 LQKENI. The CDR3 DNA follows: TGTGCCAGCTCCCCTAATGACAGGGGACACAATGAGCAGTTCTTC. Translation: CASSPNDRGHNEQFF.

The rearrangement links TRBV29-1 to TRBJ2-1, with D perhaps being TRBD1 or TRBD2 (5 bases each). The V gene's germline CDR1 is SQVTM and CDR2 ANQGSEA. The CDR3 totals 12 residues. V lost 4 bases and J 5 bases, leaving 9 bases between the germline ends. Here the CDR3 reads CSVVEGHNEQFF. The CDR3 coding sequence is TGCAGCGTTGTTGAGGGGCACAATGAGCAGTTCTTC.

The chain recombines TRBV2 with TRBJ2-7, with 8 bases fitting TRBD2. The V gene end was trimmed by 8 bases and the J gene end by 6 bases; junction bases not matched to a gene: 15. The CDR3 runs 15 residues. The germline CDR1 and CDR2 sequences are SNHLY and FYNNEI. The CDR3 DNA is TGTGCCAGCTTAGCAACCGGGGGGGGGCCCCCCGAGCAGTACTTC. Its translation: CASLATGGGPPEQYF.

The CDR3 DNA follows: TGTGCCAGCAGCCGGACCGGGGATGAGCAGTTCTTC. Its translation is CASSRTGDEQFF. The chain combines TRBV7-3 with TRBJ2-1; D possibly corresponds to TRBD2 (5 bases). In germline, CDR1 is SGHTA, CDR2 FQGTGA. The CDR3 sequence is 12 residues long. Trimming left V 5 bases short and J 8 bases short, with 10 bases between.

In the case of this clone: One junction end disagrees with the germline gene, perhaps due to a read error. CDR3 sequence: CASSLRASGTDTQYF. CDR3 DNA: TGTGCTAGCAGCTTAAGGGCTAGCGGCACAGATACGCAGTATTTT. The rearrangement joins TRBV7-7 to TRBJ2-3; D is perhaps TRBD2 (6 bases). Looked up from germline, CDR1 is SSHAT and CDR2 is FNYEAQ (reference sequence). The CDR3 consists of 15 residues. Combining the CDR3 with reference TRBV7-7 and TRBJ2-3 gives the whole variable domain GAGVSQSPRYKVTKRGQDVTLRCDPISSHATLYWYQQALGQGPEFLTYFNYEAQPDKSGLPSDRFSAERPEGSISTLTIQRTEQRDSAMYRCASSLRASGTDTQYFGPGTRLTVL.

The chain combines TRBV6-1 with TRBJ1-5; possibly TRBD1 for D (5 bases). CDR3 length equals 12 residues. Looked up from germline, CDR1 is MNHNS and CDR2 is SASEGT. Trimming took off 10 bases at V and 6 bases at J, with 13 bases between the two ends. CDR3 sequence (DNA): TGTGCCATCGGTACGGGGCGTCAGCCCCAGCATTTT. Protein product: CAIGTGRQPQHF.

This chain links TRBV30 with TRBJ1-4; D perhaps matches TRBD1 (5 bases). CDR3 size: 14 residues. Germline assignment: CDR1 GTSNPN and CDR2 SVGIG (reference sequence). The V and J ends lost 1 base and 8 bases respectively, with 14 bases between them. DNA of the CDR3: TGTGCCTGGAGTGGAGACAGCCGAGGGGAAAAACTGTTTTTT. Translated: CAWSGDSRGEKLFF.

This clone turned up a few times. V gene TRBV7-9 combines with J gene TRBJ1-2; D is possibly TRBD1 (5 bases). Germline CDR1 reads SEHNR; CDR2 reads FQNEAQ (reference sequence). The CDR3 loop spans 14 amino acids. V lost 0 bases to trimming and J lost 7 bases, with 12 bases between them. The CDR3 sequence: CASSLAGTEIGYTF. In DNA form, the CDR3 reads TGTGCCAGCAGCTTAGCTGGGACCGAGATTGGCTACACCTTC.